This note documents a single T cell receptor beta chain sequence. The sample belongs to a study of shared clonotypes between healthy human individuals. The authors ran the assay at deep level. Measured with immunoSEQ multiplex PCR; TCRdb has only the in-frame clones, and not every one. The sample holds over a million clones, roughly 96% seen once. Each sample came from a Caucasian adult donor living in Nashville, Tennessee. CDR3 length: 15 residues. V trimming: 4 bases; J trimming: 6 bases; junction bases outside the gene matches: 11. Germline loops: CDR1 SEHNR, CDR2 FQNEAQ (reference sequence). The sequenced sample was naive CD4+ T cells sorted from blood. Subset of the sample: CD45RA+ positively selected. This sequence originates from a man aged 25 to 45 in good health. The genes are TRBV7-9 and TRBJ2-7; 8 positions match TRBD1. DNA for the CDR3: TGTGCCAGCAGCTCGCCGGAACAGGGGGTTACCGAGCAGTACTTC. Its translation: CASSSPEQGVTEQYF.